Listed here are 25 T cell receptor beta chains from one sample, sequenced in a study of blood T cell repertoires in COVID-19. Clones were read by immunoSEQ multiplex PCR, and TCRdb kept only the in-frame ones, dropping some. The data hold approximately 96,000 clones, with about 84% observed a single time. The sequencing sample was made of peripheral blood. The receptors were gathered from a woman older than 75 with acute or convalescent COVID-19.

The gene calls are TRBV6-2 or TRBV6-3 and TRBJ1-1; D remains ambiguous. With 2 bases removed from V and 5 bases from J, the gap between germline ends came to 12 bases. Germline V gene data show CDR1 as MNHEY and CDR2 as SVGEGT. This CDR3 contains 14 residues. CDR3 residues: CASSYEGQRTEAFF. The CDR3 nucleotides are TGTGCCAGCAGTTACGAGGGTCAGAGGACTGAAGCTTTCTTT.

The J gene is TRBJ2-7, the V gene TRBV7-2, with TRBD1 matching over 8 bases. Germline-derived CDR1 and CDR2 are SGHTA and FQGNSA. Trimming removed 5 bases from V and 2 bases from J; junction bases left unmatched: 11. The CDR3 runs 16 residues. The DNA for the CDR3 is TGTGCCAGCAGCCCCCGGGACAGGAGTCCGCCCTACGAGCAGTACTTC. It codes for CASSPRDRSPPYEQYF.

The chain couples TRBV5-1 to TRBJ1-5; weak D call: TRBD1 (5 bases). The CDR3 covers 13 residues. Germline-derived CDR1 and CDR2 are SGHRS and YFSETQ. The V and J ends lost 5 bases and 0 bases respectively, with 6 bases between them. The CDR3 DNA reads TGCGCCAGCAGACAGGATAGCAATCAGCCCCAGCATTTT. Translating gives CASRQDSNQPQHF.

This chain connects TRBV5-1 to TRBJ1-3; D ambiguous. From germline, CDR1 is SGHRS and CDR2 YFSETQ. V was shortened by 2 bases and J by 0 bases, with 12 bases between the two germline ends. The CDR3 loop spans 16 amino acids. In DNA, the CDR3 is TGCGCCAGCAGCTTCGGGAGAGGGTTCTCTGGAAACACCATATATTTT. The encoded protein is CASSFGRGFSGNTIYF. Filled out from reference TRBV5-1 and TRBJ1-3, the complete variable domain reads KAGVTQTPRYLIKTRGQQVTLSCSPISGHRSVSWYQQTPGQGLQFLFEYFSETQRNKGNFPGRFSGRQFSNSRSEMNVSTLELGDSALYLCASSFGRGFSGNTIYFGEGSWLTVV.

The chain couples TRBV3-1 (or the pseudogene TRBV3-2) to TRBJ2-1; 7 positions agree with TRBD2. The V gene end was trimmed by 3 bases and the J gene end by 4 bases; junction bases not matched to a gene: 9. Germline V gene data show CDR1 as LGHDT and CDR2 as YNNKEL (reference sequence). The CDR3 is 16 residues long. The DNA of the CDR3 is TGTGCCAGCAGCCAGCCTTTTGGGCGGGGGTACAATGAGCAGTTCTTC. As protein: CASSQPFGRGYNEQFF.

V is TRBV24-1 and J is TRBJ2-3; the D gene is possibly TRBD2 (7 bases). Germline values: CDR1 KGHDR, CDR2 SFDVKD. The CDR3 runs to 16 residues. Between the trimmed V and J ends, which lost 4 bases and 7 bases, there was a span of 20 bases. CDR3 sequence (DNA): TGTGCCACCAGTGAACCAGACGGGGGGCCGGTTAATACGCAGTATTTT. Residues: CATSEPDGGPVNTQYF.

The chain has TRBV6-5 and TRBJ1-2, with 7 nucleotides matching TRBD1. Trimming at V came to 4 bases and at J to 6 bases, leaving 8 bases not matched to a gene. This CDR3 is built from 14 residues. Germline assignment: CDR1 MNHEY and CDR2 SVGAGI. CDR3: CASSSATGTHGYTF. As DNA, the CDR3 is TGTGCCAGCAGTTCCGCGACAGGGACCCATGGCTACACCTTC.

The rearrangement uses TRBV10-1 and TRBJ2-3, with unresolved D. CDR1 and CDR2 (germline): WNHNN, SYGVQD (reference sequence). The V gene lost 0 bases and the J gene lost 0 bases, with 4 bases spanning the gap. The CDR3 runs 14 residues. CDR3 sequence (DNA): TGCGCCAGCAGTGAGTCTGGCAGCACAGATACGCAGTATTTT. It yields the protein CASSESGSTDTQYF.

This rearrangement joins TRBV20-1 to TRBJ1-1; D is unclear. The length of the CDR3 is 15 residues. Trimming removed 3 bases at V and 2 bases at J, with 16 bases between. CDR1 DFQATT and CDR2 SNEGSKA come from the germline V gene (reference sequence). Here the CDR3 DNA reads TGCAGTGCTAGTGGACTGACGGCTAAAAACACTGAAGCTTTCTTT. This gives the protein CSASGLTAKNTEAFF.

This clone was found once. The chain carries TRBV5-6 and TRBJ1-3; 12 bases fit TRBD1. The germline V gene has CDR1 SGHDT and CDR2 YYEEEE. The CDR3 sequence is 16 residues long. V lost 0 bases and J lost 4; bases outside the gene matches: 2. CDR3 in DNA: TGTGCCAGCAGCTTGGAAGGGACAGGGGGCGGAAACACCATATATTTT. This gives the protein CASSLEGTGGGNTIYF. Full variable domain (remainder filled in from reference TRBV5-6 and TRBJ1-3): DAGVTQSPTHLIKTRGQQVTLRCSPKSGHDTVSWYQQALGQGPQFIFQYYEEEERQRGNFPDRFSGHQFPNYSSELNVNALLLGDSALYLCASSLEGTGGGNTIYFGEGSWLTVV.

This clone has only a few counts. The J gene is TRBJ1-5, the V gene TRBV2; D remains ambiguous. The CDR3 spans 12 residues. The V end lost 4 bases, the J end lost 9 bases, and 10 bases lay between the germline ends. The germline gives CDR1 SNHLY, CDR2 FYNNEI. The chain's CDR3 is CASSVAPGPQHF. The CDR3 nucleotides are TGTGCCAGCAGTGTGGCCCCGGGGCCCCAGCATTTT. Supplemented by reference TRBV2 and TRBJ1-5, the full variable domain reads EPEVTQTPSHQVTQMGQEVILRCVPISNHLYFYWYRQILGQKVEFLVSFYNNEISEKSEIFDDQFSVERPDGSNFTLKIRSTKLEDSAMYFCASSVAPGPQHFGDGTRLSIL.

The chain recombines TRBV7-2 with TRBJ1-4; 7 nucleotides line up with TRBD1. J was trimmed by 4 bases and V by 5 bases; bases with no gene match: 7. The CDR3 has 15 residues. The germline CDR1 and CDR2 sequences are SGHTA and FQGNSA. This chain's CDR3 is CASSTGTDHNEKLFF. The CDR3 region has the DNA TGTGCCAGCAGCACGGGGACAGACCATAATGAAAAACTGTTTTTT.

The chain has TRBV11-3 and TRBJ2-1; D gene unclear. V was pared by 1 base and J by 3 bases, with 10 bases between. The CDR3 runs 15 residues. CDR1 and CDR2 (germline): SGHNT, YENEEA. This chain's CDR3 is CASSLGPLLYNEQFF. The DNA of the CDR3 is TGTGCCAGCAGCTTAGGTCCGTTACTCTACAATGAGCAGTTCTTC.

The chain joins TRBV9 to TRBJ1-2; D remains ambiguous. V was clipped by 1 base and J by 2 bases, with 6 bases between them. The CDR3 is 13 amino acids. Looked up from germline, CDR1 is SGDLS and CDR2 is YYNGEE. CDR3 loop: CASSVRGNYGYTF. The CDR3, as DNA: TGTGCCAGCAGCGTAAGAGGGAACTATGGCTACACCTTC.

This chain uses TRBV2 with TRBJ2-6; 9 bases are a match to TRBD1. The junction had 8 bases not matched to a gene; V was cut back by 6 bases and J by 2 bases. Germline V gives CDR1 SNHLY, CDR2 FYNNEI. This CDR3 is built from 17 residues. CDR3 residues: CASRPWDRVTGANVLTF. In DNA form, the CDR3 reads TGTGCCAGCAGGCCCTGGGACAGGGTTACTGGGGCCAACGTCCTGACTTTC.

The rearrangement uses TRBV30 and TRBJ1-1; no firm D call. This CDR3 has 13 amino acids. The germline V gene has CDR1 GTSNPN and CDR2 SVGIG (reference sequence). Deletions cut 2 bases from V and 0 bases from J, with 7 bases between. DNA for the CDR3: TGTGCCTGGAGTTCGGGAGTGAACACTGAAGCTTTCTTT. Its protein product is CAWSSGVNTEAFF.

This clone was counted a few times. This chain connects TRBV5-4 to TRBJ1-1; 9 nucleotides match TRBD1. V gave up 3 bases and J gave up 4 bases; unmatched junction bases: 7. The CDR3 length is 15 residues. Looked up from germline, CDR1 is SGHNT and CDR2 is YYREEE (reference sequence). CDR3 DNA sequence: TGTGCCAGCAGCTGGGAGGACAGGGGCGGCACTGAAGCTTTCTTT. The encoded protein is CASSWEDRGGTEAFF.

The CDR3 is CASKVGGSPSTDTQYF. CDR3 bases: TGTGCCAGCAAGGTTGGGGGCTCCCCTAGCACAGATACGCAGTATTTT. The chain has TRBV28 and TRBJ2-3; maybe TRBD1 (6 bases). The CDR3 length is 16 residues. Germline V gene sequence: CDR1 MDHEN, CDR2 SYDVKM. V dropped 7 bases and J dropped 0 bases, with 17 bases sitting between them.

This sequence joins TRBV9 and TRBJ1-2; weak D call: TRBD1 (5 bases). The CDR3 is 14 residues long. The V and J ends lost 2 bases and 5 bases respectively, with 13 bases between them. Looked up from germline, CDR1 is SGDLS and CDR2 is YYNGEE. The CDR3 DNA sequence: TGTGCCAGCAGCGTTGACAGAAATGATTATGGCTACACCTTC. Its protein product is CASSVDRNDYGYTF.

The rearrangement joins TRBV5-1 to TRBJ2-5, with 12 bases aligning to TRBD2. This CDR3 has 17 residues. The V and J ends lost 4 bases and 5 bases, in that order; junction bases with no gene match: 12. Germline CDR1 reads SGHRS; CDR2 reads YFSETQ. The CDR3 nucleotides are TGCGCCAGCAGCCTGGGGCCTAGCGGGGGGGCCGAGGAGACCCAGTACTTC. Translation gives CASSLGPSGGAEETQYF.

This CDR3 reads CASSARDRQYYGYTF. In DNA form, the CDR3 reads TGTGCCAGCAGCGCCCGGGACAGGCAGTACTATGGCTACACCTTC. The chain uses TRBV3-1 (or the pseudogene TRBV3-2) and TRBJ1-2, with 8 bases lining up with TRBD1. Per the germline V gene, CDR1 is LGHDT and CDR2 is YNNKEL (reference sequence). The V segment lost 5 bases and the J segment 3 bases; nucleotides outside the gene matches: 8. This CDR3 has 15 amino acids.

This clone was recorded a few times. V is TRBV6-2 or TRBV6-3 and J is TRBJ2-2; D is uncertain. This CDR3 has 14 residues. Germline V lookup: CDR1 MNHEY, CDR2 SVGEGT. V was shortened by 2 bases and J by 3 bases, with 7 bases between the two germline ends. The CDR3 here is CASSYAEYTGELFF. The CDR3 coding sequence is TGTGCCAGCAGTTACGCAGAATACACCGGGGAGCTGTTTTTT.

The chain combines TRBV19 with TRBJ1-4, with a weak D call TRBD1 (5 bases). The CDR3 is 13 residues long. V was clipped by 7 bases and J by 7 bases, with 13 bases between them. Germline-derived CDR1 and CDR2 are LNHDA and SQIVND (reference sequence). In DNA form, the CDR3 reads TGTGCCAGTACGGGGAGGGGTATTGAAAAACTGTTTTTT. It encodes CASTGRGIEKLFF.

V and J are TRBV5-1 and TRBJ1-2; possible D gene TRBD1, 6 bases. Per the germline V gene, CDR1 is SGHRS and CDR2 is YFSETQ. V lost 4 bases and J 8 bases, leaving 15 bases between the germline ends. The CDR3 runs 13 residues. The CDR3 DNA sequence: TGCGCCAGCAGCCAAGGGGGAGGGATAGGCTACACCTTC. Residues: CASSQGGGIGYTF.

CDR3 protein: CASSESTTVRSYNEQFF. CDR3 in DNA: TGCGCCAGCAGTGAGTCGACGACAGTACGCTCCTACAATGAGCAGTTCTTC. The chain joins TRBV10-1 to TRBJ2-1; D is possibly TRBD1 (5 bases). Deletions cut 0 bases from V and 0 bases from J, with 12 bases between. The germline CDR1 and CDR2 sequences are WNHNN and SYGVQD (reference sequence). The CDR3 contains 17 residues.